Below, 22 T cell receptor beta chains from the same sample are listed, as sequenced in a study of cytomegalovirus exposure and HLA in healthy donors. The PCR used 60 Vbeta and 13 Jbeta primers. The method was immunoSEQ multiplex PCR; TCRdb's version includes in-frame clones alone and lacks a portion of them. The sample has fewer than 250,000 clones; over 60% are singletons. Sequenced material: PBMCs. The receptors come from a woman aged 40 to 50 in good health and CMV-seronegative.

V gene TRBV29-1 combines with J gene TRBJ1-1, with a tentative D call TRBD1 (5 bases). Trimming took 7 bases from V and 4 from J, leaving 13 bases between them. In germline, CDR1 is SQVTM, CDR2 ANQGSEA. CDR3 length equals 12 residues. The CDR3 sequence is CSAGGFTTEAFF. The CDR3 coding sequence is TGCAGCGCCGGGGGGTTTACCACTGAAGCTTTCTTT.

The rearrangement links TRBV9 to TRBJ1-2, with 7 bases lining up with TRBD1. The germline gives CDR1 SGDLS, CDR2 YYNGEE. Trimming took 3 bases from V and 2 from J; bases not matched to a gene: 4. The CDR3 spans 14 residues. In DNA, the CDR3 is TGTGCCAGCAGCGAGAGGGACAGAAACTATGGCTACACCTTC. Translation: CASSERDRNYGYTF.

The chain couples TRBV14 to TRBJ2-1; 12 bases align to TRBD2. The CDR3 has 17 amino acids. V shed 3 bases, J shed 8 bases, and the junction held 11 bases outside the gene matches. The germline V gene has CDR1 SGHDN and CDR2 FVKESK. In nucleotides, the CDR3 is TGTGCCAGCAGCCACGCCCGGACTAGCGGGAATATCCATGAGCAGTTCTTC. Amino acid sequence: CASSHARTSGNIHEQFF. The whole variable domain, filled in from reference TRBV14 and TRBJ2-1, reads EAGVTQFPSHSVIEKGQTVTLRCDPISGHDNLYWYRRVMGKEIKFLLHFVKESKQDESGMPNNRFLAERTGGTYSTLKVQPAELEDSGVYFCASSHARTSGNIHEQFFGPGTRLTVL.

This clone was seen only a few times. The CDR3 region has the DNA TGTGCCAGCAGCCCCAGGACTAGCGGGAGGGCCGGGACCCCATACAATGAGCAGTTCTTC. Amino acids: CASSPRTSGRAGTPYNEQFF. This rearrangement joins TRBV9 to TRBJ2-1; 15 bases fit TRBD2. The J segment lost 4 bases and the V segment lost 4 bases, leaving 15 bases of the junction unmatched. Germline assignment: CDR1 SGDLS and CDR2 YYNGEE. The CDR3 is made up of 20 amino acids.

The chain recombines TRBV6-1 with TRBJ2-7; tentative D call: TRBD1 (6 bases). The germline V gene encodes CDR1 MNHNS and CDR2 SASEGT. The V end was cut by 4 bases, the J end by 3 bases, with 13 bases between. The CDR3 extends over 14 amino acids. CDR3 DNA sequence: TGTGCCAGCAGTGTGGGCAGGGGATACTACGAGCAGTACTTC. It specifies CASSVGRGYYEQYF.

This clone was seen once. The chain couples TRBV30 to TRBJ1-5; D not resolved. Trimming cost V 2 bases and J 4 bases, with 9 bases left between them. The V gene's germline CDR1 is GTSNPN and CDR2 SVGIG (reference sequence). The CDR3 spans 13 residues. The CDR3 loop reads CAWSKGANQPQHF. CDR3 DNA sequence: TGTGCCTGGAGTAAAGGAGCTAATCAGCCCCAGCATTTT.

The chain joins TRBV5-5 to TRBJ1-1; tentatively, D is TRBD1 (6 bases). Per the germline V gene, CDR1 is SGHKS and CDR2 is YYEKEE (reference sequence). The CDR3 totals 14 residues. Trimming shortened V by 0 bases and J by 4 bases, and 10 bases separated the two germline ends. CDR3 nucleotides: TGTGCCAGCAGCTTGGGGACAGCTGGCACTGAAGCTTTCTTT. Translating it yields CASSLGTAGTEAFF.

The CDR3 region is CASSPGTGVWSNQPQHF. For the CDR3, the DNA is TGTGCCAGCAGTCCCGGGACAGGGGTATGGAGCAATCAGCCCCAGCATTTT. The V gene is TRBV27, the J gene TRBJ1-5, with TRBD1 identical over 10 bases. The CDR3 runs 17 residues. V gave up 5 bases and J gave up 1 base; unmatched junction bases: 8. Germline CDR1 is MNHEY and CDR2 is SMNVEV (reference sequence).

This chain uses TRBV7-9 with TRBJ2-3; 7 nucleotides line up with TRBD1. The CDR3 contains 15 residues. The ends lost 5 bases at V and 2 bases at J; junction bases unmatched: 7. Germline loops: CDR1 SEHNR, CDR2 FQNEAQ (reference sequence). The CDR3 is CASSVDRASTDTQYF. CDR3 sequence (DNA): TGTGCCAGCAGCGTAGACAGGGCCTCCACAGATACGCAGTATTTT.

The chain joins TRBV25-1 to TRBJ1-2; 11 nucleotides match TRBD1. Germline trimming cut 4 bases from V and 2 bases from J; bases unmatched to any gene: 9. Germline CDR1 and CDR2: MGHDK and SYGVNS. This CDR3 comprises 17 residues. The DNA for the CDR3 is TGTGCCAGCAGTGGGACAGGGGGCCATACAGAAAACTATGGCTACACCTTC. This codes for CASSGTGGHTENYGYTF.

This clone has more than one count but fewer than ten. The chain uses TRBV30 and TRBJ2-2, with a possible D match to TRBD2 (7 bases). Trimming cost V 5 bases and J 4 bases, with 17 bases left between them. CDR3 length: 15 amino acids. Germline assignment: CDR1 GTSNPN and CDR2 SVGIG (reference sequence). The CDR3 nucleotides are TGTGCCTGGGACAGGTCTAGCGGACCCACCGGGGAGCTGTTTTTT. As protein: CAWDRSSGPTGELFF.

The rearrangement links TRBV6-5 to TRBJ2-3; 10 bases line up with TRBD1. V lost 5 bases and J lost 4; bases outside the gene matches: 6. Germline CDR1 MNHEY, CDR2 SVGAGI. The CDR3 has 15 residues. The chain's CDR3 is CASSHRDRGSDTQYF. CDR3 nucleotides: TGTGCCAGCAGTCACCGGGACAGGGGATCAGATACGCAGTATTTT.

The chain recombines TRBV2 with TRBJ2-1; TRBD1 is a possible D gene (5 bases). V gave up 6 bases and J gave up 5 bases, with 20 bases separating them. The CDR3 has 16 amino acids. The V gene's germline CDR1 is SNHLY and CDR2 FYNNEI. CDR3 bases: TGTGCCAGCAGCGCCGGATCAAAGGCAGGGAACAATGAGCAGTTCTTC. Residues: CASSAGSKAGNNEQFF.

The CDR3, as DNA: TGTGCCAGCAGCTTGGTACAGGTTAACTATGGCTACACCTTC. This encodes CASSLVQVNYGYTF. The chain carries TRBV5-5 and TRBJ1-2; D perhaps matches TRBD1 (5 bases). This CDR3 has 14 residues. Deletions cut 0 bases from V and 1 base from J, with 7 bases between. The germline CDR1 and CDR2 sequences are SGHKS and YYEKEE (reference sequence). Looking up the rest from reference TRBV5-5 and TRBJ1-2 gives the full variable domain: DAGVTQSPTHLIKTRGQQVTLRCSPISGHKSVSWYQQVLGQGPQFIFQYYEKEERGRGNFPDRFSARQFPNYSSELNVNALLLGDSALYLCASSLVQVNYGYTFGSGTRLTVV.

The gene calls are TRBV7-8 and TRBJ1-3, with a weak D call TRBD1 (6 bases). Germline CDR1 reads SGHVS; CDR2 reads FQNEAQ. V was pared by 6 bases and J by 3 bases, with 12 bases between. This CDR3 has 14 residues. The CDR3 DNA reads TGTGCCAGCAGTCCAGGGGTATATGGAAACACCATATATTTT. Residues: CASSPGVYGNTIYF.

This chain joins TRBV5-1 and TRBJ2-3; tentatively, D is TRBD1 (6 bases). V lost 4 bases and J lost 4, with 13 bases in between. CDR3 length: 14 amino acids. CDR1 is SGHRS, CDR2 YFSETQ, per germline. CDR3 region: CASSKRTVSDTQYF. CDR3 nucleotide sequence: TGCGCCAGCAGCAAAAGGACAGTGTCAGATACGCAGTATTTT.

This chain connects TRBV5-6 to TRBJ2-7, with 15 bases matching TRBD2. CDR1 is SGHDT, CDR2 YYEEEE, per germline. CDR3 length: 17 amino acids. The V and J ends lost 0 bases and 3 bases, in that order; junction bases with no gene match: 4. CDR3: CASSLAGLAGGNYEQYF. CDR3 nucleotides: TGTGCCAGCAGCTTGGCGGGACTAGCGGGAGGAAACTACGAGCAGTACTTC.

This clone was detected a few times. This chain joins TRBV7-9 and TRBJ1-4; D unclear. Between the trimmed V and J ends, which lost 5 bases and 7 bases, there was a span of 17 bases. The CDR3 totals 15 residues. CDR1 is SEHNR and CDR2 is FQNEAQ in the germline V gene (reference sequence). The CDR3 loop reads CASSQTGPRGEKLFF. CDR3 nucleotides: TGTGCCAGCAGCCAAACCGGGCCCCGGGGTGAAAAACTGTTTTTT.

This chain uses TRBV5-6 with TRBJ2-5; no firm D call. The V gene's germline CDR1 is SGHDT and CDR2 YYEEEE. This CDR3 region has 13 residues. The ends were cut back, 1 base at V and 2 bases at J, with 6 bases in the middle. For the CDR3, the DNA is TGTGCCAGCAGCTTGATATCTCAAGAGACCCAGTACTTC. It codes for CASSLISQETQYF.

The chain has TRBV6-6 and TRBJ2-7; 11 bases line up with TRBD2. Unmatched junction bases numbered 12, after V lost 10 bases and J lost 4 bases. CDR1 is MNHNY, CDR2 SVGAGI, per germline (reference sequence). The CDR3 is 15 amino acids. CDR3: CATLGGLAERYEQYF. Written as DNA, the CDR3 is TGTGCCACCCTGGGGGGACTAGCGGAAAGGTACGAGCAGTACTTC.

This clone was seen once. The V gene is TRBV19, the J gene TRBJ1-2; 7 positions match TRBD1. The V gene end was trimmed by 3 bases and the J gene end by 3 bases; junction bases not matched to a gene: 4. This CDR3 region has 14 residues. The germline gives CDR1 LNHDA, CDR2 SQIVND (reference sequence). CDR3 bases: TGTGCCAGTAGTATTACGGGACAGTACTATGGCTACACCTTC. The encoded protein is CASSITGQYYGYTF.

The chain employs TRBV20-1 and TRBJ1-2; D not certain. The CDR3 contains 10 residues. With 5 bases removed from V and 6 bases from J, the gap between germline ends came to 7 bases. The V gene's germline CDR1 is DFQATT and CDR2 SNEGSKA (reference sequence). CDR3 in DNA: TGCAGTGCTGGGAGGGATGGCTACACCTTC. This encodes CSAGRDGYTF.